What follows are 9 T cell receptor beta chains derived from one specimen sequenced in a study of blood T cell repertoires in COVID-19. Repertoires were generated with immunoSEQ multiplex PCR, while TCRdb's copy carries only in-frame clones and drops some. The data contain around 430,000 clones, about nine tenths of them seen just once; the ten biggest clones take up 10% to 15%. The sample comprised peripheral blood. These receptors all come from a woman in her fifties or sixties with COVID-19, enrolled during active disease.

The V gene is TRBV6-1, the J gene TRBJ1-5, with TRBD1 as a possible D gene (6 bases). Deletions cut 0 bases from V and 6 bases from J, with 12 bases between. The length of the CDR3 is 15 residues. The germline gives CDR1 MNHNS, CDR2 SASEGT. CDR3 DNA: TGTGCCAGCAGTGAAGCTGCAGGGGTGGGTCAGCCCCAGCATTTT. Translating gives CASSEAAGVGQPQHF.

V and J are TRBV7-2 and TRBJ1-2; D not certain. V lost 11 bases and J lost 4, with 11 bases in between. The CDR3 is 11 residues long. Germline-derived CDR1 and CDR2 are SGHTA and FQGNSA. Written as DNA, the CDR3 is TGTGCCTCCGGAGTCCGCTATGGCTACACCTTC. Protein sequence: CASGVRYGYTF. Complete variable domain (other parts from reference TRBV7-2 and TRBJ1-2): GAGVSQSPSNKVTEKGKDVELRCDPISGHTALYWYRQSLGQGLEFLIYFQGNSAPDKSGLPSDRFSAERTGGSVSTLTIQRTQQEDSAVYLCASGVRYGYTFGSGTRLTVV.

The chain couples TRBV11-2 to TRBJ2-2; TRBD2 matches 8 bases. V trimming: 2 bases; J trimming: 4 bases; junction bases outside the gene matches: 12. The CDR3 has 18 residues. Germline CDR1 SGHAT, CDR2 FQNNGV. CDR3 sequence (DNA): TGTGCCAGCAGCTTAAGCCCCGAGGAAGCGGGGGCCACCGGGGAGCTGTTTTTT. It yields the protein CASSLSPEEAGATGELFF.

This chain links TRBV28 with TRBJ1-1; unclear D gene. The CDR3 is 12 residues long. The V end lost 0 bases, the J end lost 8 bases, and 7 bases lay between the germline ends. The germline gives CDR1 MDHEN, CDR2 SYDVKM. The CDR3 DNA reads TGTGCCAGCAGTTTATGGCGGCAAGAAGCTTTCTTT. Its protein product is CASSLWRQEAFF.

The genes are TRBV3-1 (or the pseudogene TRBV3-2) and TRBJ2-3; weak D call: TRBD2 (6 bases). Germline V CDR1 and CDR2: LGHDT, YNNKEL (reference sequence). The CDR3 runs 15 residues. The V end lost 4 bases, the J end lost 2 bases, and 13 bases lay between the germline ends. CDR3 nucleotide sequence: TGTGCCAGCAGCCTCTTGGCGGGGACCACAGATACGCAGTATTTT. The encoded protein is CASSLLAGTTDTQYF.

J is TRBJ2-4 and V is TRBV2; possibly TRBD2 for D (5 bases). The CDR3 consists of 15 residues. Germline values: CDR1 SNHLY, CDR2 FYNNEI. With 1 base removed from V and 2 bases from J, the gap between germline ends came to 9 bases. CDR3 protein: CASSEDEGSKNIQYF. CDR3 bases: TGTGCCAGCAGTGAAGACGAGGGATCCAAAAACATTCAGTACTTC.

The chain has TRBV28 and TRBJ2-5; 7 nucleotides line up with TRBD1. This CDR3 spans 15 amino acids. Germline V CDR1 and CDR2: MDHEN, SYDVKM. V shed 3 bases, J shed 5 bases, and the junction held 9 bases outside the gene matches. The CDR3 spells CASSFGQALRETQYF. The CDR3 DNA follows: TGTGCCAGCAGTTTCGGACAGGCCCTACGGGAGACCCAGTACTTC.

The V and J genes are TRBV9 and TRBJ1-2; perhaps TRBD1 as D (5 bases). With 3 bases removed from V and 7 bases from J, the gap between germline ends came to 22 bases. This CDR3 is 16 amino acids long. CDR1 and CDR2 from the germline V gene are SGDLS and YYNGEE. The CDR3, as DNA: TGTGCCAGCAGCGCCGGAGGAGGGCAGGGAAGGGTTGGCTACACCTTC. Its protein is CASSAGGGQGRVGYTF. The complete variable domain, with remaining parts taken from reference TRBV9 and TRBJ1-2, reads DSGVTQTPKHLITATGQRVTLRCSPRSGDLSVYWYQQSLDQGLQFLIQYYNGEERAKGNILERFSAQQFPDLHSELNLSSLELGDSALYFCASSAGGGQGRVGYTFGSGTRLTVV.

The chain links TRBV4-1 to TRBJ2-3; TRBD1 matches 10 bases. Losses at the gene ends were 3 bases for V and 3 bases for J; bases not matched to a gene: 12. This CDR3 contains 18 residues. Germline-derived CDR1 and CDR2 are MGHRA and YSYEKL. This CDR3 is CASSHYLPGQGRTDTQYF. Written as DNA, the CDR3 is TGCGCCAGCAGCCATTACCTTCCGGGACAGGGGAGGACAGATACGCAGTATTTT.